Presented here are 11 T cell receptor beta chains from one specimen sequenced in a study of T-cell memory formation after mild COVID-19. Each CDR3 protein is one row after TCRdb ran MiXCR on the 5' RACE reads. The sample records over 450,000 distinct CDR3 sequences, about a fifth being singletons. Material for sequencing was PBMCs or a T cell subset sorted from them (not recorded which). Receptors were obtained from an adult woman who had mild COVID-19 (a few samples of this study predate the infection). Cell type and time point are not known.

V and J are TRBV4-2 and TRBJ2-7; D assignment may be TRBD1 or TRBD2 (6 bases each). V was pared by 0 bases and J by 0 bases, with 15 bases between. CDR1 is LGHNA, CDR2 YNFKEQ, per germline. This CDR3 contains 17 residues. CDR3 nucleotide sequence: TGTGCCAGCAGCCAAGATTCCGGGGGCCACTCCTCCTACGAGCAGTACTTC. This gives the protein CASSQDSGGHSSYEQYF.

This clonotype was recorded many times. The gene calls are TRBV14 and TRBJ2-1, with D tentatively TRBD1 (6 bases). CDR1 and CDR2 (germline): SGHDN, FVKESK. The CDR3 covers 15 residues. The ends were cut back, 5 bases at V and 0 bases at J, with 11 bases in the middle. The CDR3, as DNA: TGTGCCAGCAGCTTACTGACAGGCTCCTACAATGAGCAGTTCTTC. Protein sequence: CASSLLTGSYNEQFF.

This chain uses TRBV4-2 with TRBJ2-5; 7 bases match TRBD2. J lost 7 bases, V lost 3 bases, and 14 bases had no gene match. Germline CDR1 LGHNA, CDR2 YNFKEQ. The CDR3 is made up of 16 amino acids. In DNA, the CDR3 is TGTGCCAGCAGCCAGGCCGCCCGAGCGGGGTATGGGACCCAGTACTTC. This sequence encodes CASSQAARAGYGTQYF.

V usage is TRBV10-3 and J usage is TRBJ1-2, with a possible D match to TRBD1 (6 bases). Trimming left V 6 bases short and J 2 bases short, with 10 bases between. CDR3 length: 13 amino acids. Germline-derived CDR1 and CDR2 are ENHRY and SYGVKD. The CDR3 spells CAISLQGNYGYTF. CDR3 nucleotide sequence: TGTGCCATCAGCCTACAGGGCAACTATGGCTACACCTTC.

The chain is built from TRBV6-5 and TRBJ2-1, with TRBD2 matching over 10 bases. Germline V CDR1 and CDR2: MNHEY, SVGAGI. The CDR3 length is 16 residues. J gave up 5 bases and V 1 base, and 5 bases lay outside the gene matches. CDR3 sequence reads: CASSYLASGSHNEQFF. In DNA form, the CDR3 reads TGTGCCAGCAGTTACTTGGCTAGCGGGAGCCACAATGAGCAGTTCTTC.

The gene calls are TRBV6-5 and TRBJ2-1; D is possibly TRBD2 (6 bases). V was cut by 5 bases and J by 0 bases, with 14 bases left in between. This CDR3 spans 16 amino acids. Germline assignment: CDR1 MNHEY and CDR2 SVGAGI. The chain's CDR3 is CASSPPSGHSYNEQFF. The CDR3 bases are TGTGCCAGCAGTCCACCCAGCGGGCACTCCTACAATGAGCAGTTCTTC.

In this sample, this clonotype turned up once. V and J are TRBV5-4 and TRBJ2-1; D unresolved. Germline CDR1 and CDR2: SGHNT and YYREEE (reference sequence). The CDR3 is 13 amino acids. V lost 0 bases and J 10 bases, leaving 11 bases between the germline ends. CDR3: CASSLAGLGEQFF. The CDR3 DNA is TGTGCCAGCAGCTTGGCCGGGCTGGGGGAGCAGTTCTTC.

The chain joins TRBV12-3 or TRBV12-4 to TRBJ1-1, with D perhaps TRBD1 (5 bases). Trimming removed 10 bases from V and 0 bases from J, with 18 bases in between. The CDR3 has 15 amino acids. The CDR3 bases are TGTGCCACCGCGGGGGAGGTGGCCCTGAACACTGAAGCTTTCTTT. Protein product: CATAGEVALNTEAFF.

The chain has TRBV7-8 and TRBJ2-5, with 7 bases identical to TRBD2. The CDR3 consists of 17 residues. CDR1 and CDR2 (germline): SGHVS, FQNEAQ. The V and J ends lost 5 bases and 4 bases, in that order; junction bases with no gene match: 16. CDR3 amino acids: CASSLDGSGETGETQYF. The CDR3 DNA follows: TGTGCCAGCAGCCTGGATGGAAGCGGGGAGACCGGAGAGACCCAGTACTTC.

J is TRBJ2-3 and V is TRBV24-1; possible D gene TRBD2, 6 bases. There are 15 residues in the CDR3. The V end was cut by 4 bases, the J end by 2 bases, with 12 bases between. In germline, CDR1 is KGHDR, CDR2 SFDVKD. In DNA, the CDR3 is TGTGCCACCAGTGACCAAGGGACTGTCACAGATACGCAGTATTTT. Protein: CATSDQGTVTDTQYF.

This clonotype was seen only a few times. The rearrangement uses TRBV5-5 and TRBJ1-1, with 7 bases identical to TRBD1. V trimming: 1 base; J trimming: 2 bases; junction bases outside the gene matches: 2. CDR3 length equals 14 residues. CDR1 and CDR2 (germline): SGHKS, YYEKEE (reference sequence). The CDR3: CASSLPGGNTEAFF. The CDR3 nucleotides read TGTGCCAGCAGCTTGCCAGGGGGAAACACTGAAGCTTTCTTT.